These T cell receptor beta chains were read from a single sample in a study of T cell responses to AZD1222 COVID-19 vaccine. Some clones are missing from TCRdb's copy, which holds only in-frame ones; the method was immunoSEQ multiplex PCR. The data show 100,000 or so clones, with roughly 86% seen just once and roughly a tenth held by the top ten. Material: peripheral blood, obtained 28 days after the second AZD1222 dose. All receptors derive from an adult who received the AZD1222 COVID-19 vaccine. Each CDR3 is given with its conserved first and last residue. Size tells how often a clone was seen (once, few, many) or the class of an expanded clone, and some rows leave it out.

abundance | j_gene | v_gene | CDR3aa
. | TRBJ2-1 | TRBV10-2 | CASSGTRGPYNEQFF
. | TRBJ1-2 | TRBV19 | CATEGYGYTF
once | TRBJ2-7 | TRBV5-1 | CASSREGQGVDEQYF
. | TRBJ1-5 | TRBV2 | CASSEGSYSNQPQHF
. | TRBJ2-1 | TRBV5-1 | CASRDTSYNEQFF
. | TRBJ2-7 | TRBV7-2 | CASSPPDSRGSYEQYF
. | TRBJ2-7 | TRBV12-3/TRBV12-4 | CASSLVSGFEQYF
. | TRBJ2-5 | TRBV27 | CASCRTGSQETQYF
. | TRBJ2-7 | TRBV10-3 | CAVLQGARNEQYF
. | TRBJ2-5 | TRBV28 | CASSSSLRPHKQGASLRETQYF
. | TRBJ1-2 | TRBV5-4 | CASSLKDYGYTF
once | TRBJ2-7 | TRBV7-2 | CATTSMGPTSYEQYF
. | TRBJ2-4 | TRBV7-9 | CASSPPGQAKNIQYF
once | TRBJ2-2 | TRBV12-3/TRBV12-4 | CASITGELFF
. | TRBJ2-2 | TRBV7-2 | CASSILAGGAGELFF
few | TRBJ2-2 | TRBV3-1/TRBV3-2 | CASSQVGVVDGELFF
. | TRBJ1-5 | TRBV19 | CASKPGGEGNQPQHF
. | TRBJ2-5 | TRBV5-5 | CASSYEENQETQYF
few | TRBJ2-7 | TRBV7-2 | CASSLGGGLVATQQYF
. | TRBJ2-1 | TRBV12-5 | CASGLSSGTGGNEQFF
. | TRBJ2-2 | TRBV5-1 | CASQGPGELFF
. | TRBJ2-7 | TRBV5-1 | CASSLAGSYTYEQYF
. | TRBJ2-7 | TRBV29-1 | CSGRQANYEQYF
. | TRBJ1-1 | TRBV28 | CASSLLQPNTGTEAFF
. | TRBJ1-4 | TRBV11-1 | CASSLGPREKLFF
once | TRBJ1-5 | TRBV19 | CASSGGTGTFNQPQHF
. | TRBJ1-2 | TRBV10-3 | CAISESEGYGYTF
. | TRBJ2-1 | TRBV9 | CASSVVPNSYNEQFF
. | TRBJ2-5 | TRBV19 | CASSHGQNQETQYF
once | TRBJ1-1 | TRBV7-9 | CASSPTNEAFF
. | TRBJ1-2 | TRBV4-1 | CASSQGDPNYGYTF